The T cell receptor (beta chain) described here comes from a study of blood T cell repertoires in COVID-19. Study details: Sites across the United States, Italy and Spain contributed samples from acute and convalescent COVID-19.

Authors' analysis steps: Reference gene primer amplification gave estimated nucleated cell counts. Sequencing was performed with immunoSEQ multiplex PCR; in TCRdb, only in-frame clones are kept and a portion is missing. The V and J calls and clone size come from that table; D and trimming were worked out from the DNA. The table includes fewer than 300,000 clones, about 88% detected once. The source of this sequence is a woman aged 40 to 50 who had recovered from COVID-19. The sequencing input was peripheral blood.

CDR3 amino acids: CASSLGGTRDTQYF. The CDR3 bases are TGCGCCAGCAGCTTGGGGGGCACCCGAGATACGCAGTATTTT. The chain has TRBV5-1 and TRBJ2-3, with D tentatively TRBD1 (5 bases). V was pared by 0 bases and J by 5 bases, with 10 bases between. This CDR3 spans 14 amino acids. The germline CDR1 and CDR2 sequences are SGHRS and YFSETQ.